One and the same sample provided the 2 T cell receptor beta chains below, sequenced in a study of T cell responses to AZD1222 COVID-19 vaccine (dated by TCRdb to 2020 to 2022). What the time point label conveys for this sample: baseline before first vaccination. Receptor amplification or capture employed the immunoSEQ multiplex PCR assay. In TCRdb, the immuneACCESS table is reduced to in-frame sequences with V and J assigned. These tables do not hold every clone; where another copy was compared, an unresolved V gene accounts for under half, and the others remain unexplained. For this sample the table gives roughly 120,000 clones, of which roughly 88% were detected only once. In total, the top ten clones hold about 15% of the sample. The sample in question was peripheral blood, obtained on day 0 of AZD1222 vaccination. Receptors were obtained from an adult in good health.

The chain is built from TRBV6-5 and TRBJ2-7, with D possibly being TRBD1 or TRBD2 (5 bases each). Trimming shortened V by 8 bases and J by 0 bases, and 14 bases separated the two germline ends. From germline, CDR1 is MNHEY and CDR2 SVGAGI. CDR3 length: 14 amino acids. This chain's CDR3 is CASGGELRSYEQYV. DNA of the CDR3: TGTGCCAGCGGGGGAGAGCTACGCTCCTACGAGCAGTACGTC.

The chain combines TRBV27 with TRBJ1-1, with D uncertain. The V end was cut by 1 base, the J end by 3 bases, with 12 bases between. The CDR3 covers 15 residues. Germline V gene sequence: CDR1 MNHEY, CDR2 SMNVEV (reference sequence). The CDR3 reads CASSLWRGGDTEAFF. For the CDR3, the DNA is TGTGCCAGCAGTTTATGGCGGGGTGGTGACACTGAAGCTTTCTTT.